The 27 T cell receptor beta chains in this list originate from one sample, sequenced in a study of early T cells in non-severe SARS-CoV-2 infection. Each CDR3 protein gets one entry after TCRdb re-called the 5' RACE reads with MiXCR. Among 85,000 to 100,000 distinct CDR3 sequences listed, 11% were seen once. The sequencing used whole blood, collected at baseline. Receptor source: an adult who was a healthcare worker with PCR-confirmed SARS-CoV-2 infection or an uninfected control (not recorded which).

V and J are TRBV24-1 and TRBJ2-1, with 12 bases fitting TRBD2. Germline V gives CDR1 KGHDR, CDR2 SFDVKD. J gave up 7 bases and V 1 base, and 7 bases lay outside the gene matches. The CDR3 spans 17 residues. Written as DNA, the CDR3 is TGTGCCACCAGTGATTTTACACGACTAGCGGGAGTGAATGAGCAGTTCTTC. Its protein product is CATSDFTRLAGVNEQFF.

Only a few counts were recorded for this clonotype. The rearrangement uses TRBV24-1 and TRBJ2-3; 11 bases fit TRBD2. Germline V gene data show CDR1 as KGHDR and CDR2 as SFDVKD. The J segment lost 3 bases and the V segment lost 8 bases, leaving 3 bases of the junction unmatched. The CDR3 sequence is 14 residues long. The CDR3 DNA is TGTGCCACCAAGGCTAGCGGGGGGACAGATACGCAGTATTTT. Amino acid sequence: CATKASGGTDTQYF.

This clonotype occurred many times. This chain connects TRBV10-3 to TRBJ1-6; D perhaps matches TRBD1 (5 bases). CDR1 and CDR2 (germline): ENHRY, SYGVKD. Trimming shortened V by 6 bases and J by 7 bases, and 19 bases separated the two germline ends. This CDR3 has 16 residues. Here the CDR3 DNA reads TGTGCCATCAGGGACGGATTAGGGACGTCAAATTCACCCCTCCACTTT. Its translation is CAIRDGLGTSNSPLHF.

This clonotype showed up many times. The J gene is TRBJ2-2, the V gene TRBV7-2; 7 nucleotides align to TRBD2. CDR1 and CDR2 (germline): SGHTA, FQGNSA. The J segment lost 3 bases and the V segment lost 5 bases, leaving 9 bases of the junction unmatched. This CDR3 region has 16 residues. The CDR3 loop is CASSPIWGGDTGELFF. The CDR3 bases are TGTGCCAGCAGCCCGATTTGGGGGGGAGACACCGGGGAGCTGTTTTTT.

About this clonotype: This may stem from a read error, because a much larger clone lies one nucleotide away. As the CDR3 is not closed by the conserved phenylalanine or tryptophan, this likely results from a read error. The chain uses TRBV11-2 and TRBJ1-1; weak D call: TRBD1 (6 bases). This CDR3 region has 13 residues. V gave up 4 bases and J gave up 3 bases, with 9 bases separating them. The V gene's germline CDR1 is SGHAT and CDR2 FQNNGV. The CDR3 coding sequence is TGTGCCAGCAGCTCCGGACAGCACACTGAAGCTTTCCTT. This codes for CASSSGQHTEAFL.

The chain couples TRBV7-9 to TRBJ2-6; D is undetermined. The germline V gene has CDR1 SEHNR and CDR2 FQNEAQ (reference sequence). V was shortened by 2 bases and J by 4 bases, with 9 bases between the two germline ends. The CDR3 covers 15 residues. The CDR3 DNA reads as TGTGCCAGCAGCTTAAGGGTCGTAGGGGCCAACGTCCTGACTTTC. Its translation: CASSLRVVGANVLTF.

This clonotype appeared many times. The V gene is TRBV10-2, the J gene TRBJ1-1; D is unresolved. This CDR3 contains 11 residues. Looked up from germline, CDR1 is WSHSY and CDR2 is SAAADI. With 6 bases removed from V and 1 base from J, the gap between germline ends came to 3 bases. CDR3 region: CASRENTEAFF. The DNA for the CDR3 is TGCGCCAGCAGAGAGAACACTGAAGCTTTCTTT.

This clonotype was counted only a few times. The chain couples TRBV7-3 to TRBJ2-1, with 8 nucleotides matching TRBD2. Germline-derived CDR1 and CDR2 are SGHTA and FQGTGA. J lost 15 bases, V lost 3 bases, and 4 bases had no gene match. The CDR3 extends over 11 amino acids. The CDR3 nucleotides are TGTGCCAGCAGCTTTAGCGGGGATCGGTTCTTC. This sequence encodes CASSFSGDRFF.

This clonotype was found a few times. The rearrangement joins TRBV27 to TRBJ2-7, with 7 bases matching TRBD1. This CDR3 is 13 amino acids long. In germline, CDR1 is MNHEY, CDR2 SMNVEV (reference sequence). V was clipped by 6 bases and J by 3 bases; unmatched bases: 5. In nucleotides, the CDR3 is TGTGCCAGCAGCCCGGGACAGATCTACGAGCAGTACTTC. The encoded protein is CASSPGQIYEQYF.

This clonotype was recorded at least ten times. The rearrangement uses TRBV28 and TRBJ1-2; D is ambiguous. Germline assignment: CDR1 MDHEN and CDR2 SYDVKM. Trimming removed 6 bases from V and 3 bases from J, with 8 bases in between. CDR3 length: 12 amino acids. CDR3 coding DNA: TGTGCCAGCAGGACCCTTGACTATGGCTACACCTTC. It codes for CASRTLDYGYTF.

This clonotype has a handful of counts. The chain employs TRBV7-3 and TRBJ2-3; a possible D gene is TRBD2 (5 bases). The V gene lost 4 bases and the J gene lost 10 bases, with 15 bases spanning the gap. The CDR3 has 13 residues. Germline CDR1 is SGHTA and CDR2 is FQGTGA. The CDR3 DNA reads TGTGCCAGCAGCTCAGAGAATGTGGGAGCGCAGTATTTT. Protein product: CASSSENVGAQYF.

CDR3 nucleotides: TGTGCCAGCAGCCCCAGGCAGGGAGGCAATTCACCCCTCCACTTT. Its translation: CASSPRQGGNSPLHF. The chain is built from TRBV7-2 and TRBJ1-6, with D perhaps matching TRBD1 (5 bases). This CDR3 spans 15 amino acids. The V end was cut by 5 bases, the J end by 7 bases, with 15 bases between. Germline CDR1 is SGHTA and CDR2 is FQGNSA.

This clonotype was observed a handful of times. For the CDR3, the DNA is TGCAGCGTTGAAAGGGGGCTGCGCACTGAAGCTTTCTTT. Its translation is CSVERGLRTEAFF. The rearrangement joins TRBV29-1 to TRBJ1-1; 7 bases are shared with TRBD1. The CDR3 covers 13 residues. CDR1 is SQVTM, CDR2 ANQGSEA, per germline. V shed 2 bases and J 4 bases; nucleotides not matched to a gene: 4.

This clonotype was observed a handful of times. The genes are TRBV6-6 and TRBJ1-6, with D possibly matching TRBD1 (5 bases). Germline V gene lookup returns CDR1 MNHNY and CDR2 SVGAGI (reference sequence). The V and J ends lost 2 bases and 8 bases respectively, with 10 bases between them. This CDR3 contains 14 residues. CDR3 bases: TGTGCCAGCAGTTACGGGGACCGAGATTCACCCCTCCACTTT. It encodes CASSYGDRDSPLHF.

The rearrangement links TRBV20-1 to TRBJ2-1, with 12 bases aligning to TRBD2. The junction had 4 bases not matched to a gene; V was cut back by 1 base and J by 3 bases. The CDR3 length is 16 residues. The V gene's germline CDR1 is DFQATT and CDR2 SNEGSKA (reference sequence). CDR3 loop: CSARGLAGEFYNEQFF. CDR3 DNA: TGCAGTGCTAGAGGACTAGCGGGAGAATTCTACAATGAGCAGTTCTTC.

The chain is built from TRBV19 and TRBJ1-4; TRBD1 aligns across 12 bases. V was pared by 6 bases and J by 1 base, with 6 bases of the junction left unmatched. Germline V gene data show CDR1 as LNHDA and CDR2 as SQIVND (reference sequence). There are 17 residues in the CDR3. The DNA of the CDR3 is TGTGCCAGTAGCGGGACAGGGGGCTCGGGAACTAATGAAAAACTGTTTTTT. Translation: CASSGTGGSGTNEKLFF. The full variable domain, in which reference TRBV19 and TRBJ1-4 provide the parts outside the CDR3, is DGGITQSPKYLFRKEGQNVTLSCEQNLNHDAMYWYRQDPGQGLRLIYYSQIVNDFQKGDIAEGYSVSREKKESFPLTVTSAQKNPTAFYLCASSGTGGSGTNEKLFFGSGTQLSVL.

At least ten counts were recorded for this clonotype. The V gene is TRBV3-1, the J gene TRBJ2-7, with D possibly being TRBD2 (5 bases). CDR1 is LGHDT, CDR2 YNNKEL, per germline (reference sequence). V was pared by 1 base and J by 2 bases, with 18 bases between. The length of the CDR3 is 17 residues. The DNA of the CDR3 is TGTGCCAGCAGCCAAGTCCTCCGGCCGGGAAGTCCCTACGAGCAGTACTTC. It specifies CASSQVLRPGSPYEQYF.

This clonotype has just a few counts. The chain employs TRBV11-3 and TRBJ2-3; TRBD1 matches 8 bases. The J segment lost 1 base and the V segment lost 5 bases, leaving 8 bases of the junction unmatched. The CDR3 extends over 16 amino acids. Germline V gene sequence: CDR1 SGHNT, CDR2 YENEEA. CDR3 protein: CASSDRGVEGTDTQYF. CDR3 in DNA: TGTGCCAGCAGCGACAGGGGAGTGGAGGGCACAGATACGCAGTATTTT.

This clonotype has a count of ten or more. The chain links TRBV5-1 to TRBJ1-1, with a weak D call TRBD1 (6 bases). Germline CDR1 and CDR2: SGHRS and YFSETQ. There are 16 residues in the CDR3. V was trimmed by 4 bases and J by 3 bases, leaving 19 bases between them. The DNA of the CDR3 is TGCGCCAGCAGCGCGGAGGGAAGACAGGTCTACACTGAAGCTTTCTTT. Protein sequence: CASSAEGRQVYTEAFF. The full variable domain, in which reference TRBV5-1 and TRBJ1-1 provide the parts outside the CDR3, is KAGVTQTPRYLIKTRGQQVTLSCSPISGHRSVSWYQQTPGQGLQFLFEYFSETQRNKGNFPGRFSGRQFSNSRSEMNVSTLELGDSALYLCASSAEGRQVYTEAFFGQGTRLTVV.

The sample holds a few counts of this clonotype. This sequence joins TRBV12-3 or TRBV12-4 and TRBJ2-6, with a tentative D call TRBD1 (5 bases). The CDR3 length is 15 residues. Trimming removed 5 bases from V and 1 base from J, with 9 bases in between. The CDR3 protein is CASSQQASGANVLTF. In DNA, the CDR3 is TGTGCCAGCAGTCAACAGGCTTCTGGGGCCAACGTCCTGACTTTC.

The CDR3 loop reads CASQDGTSIETQYF. CDR3 DNA: TGTGCCAGTCAAGATGGGACCTCCATCGAGACCCAGTACTTC. The V call is TRBV19, the J call TRBJ2-5; D is perhaps TRBD1 or TRBD2 (5 bases each). Germline V lookup: CDR1 LNHDA, CDR2 SQIVND (reference sequence). CDR3 size: 14 residues. The V end was cut by 8 bases, the J end by 5 bases, with 18 bases between.

The rearrangement joins TRBV7-8 to TRBJ2-1; no clear D. Germline CDR1 reads SGHVS; CDR2 reads FQNEAQ. V shed 5 bases and J shed 0 bases, with 8 bases lying between them. The CDR3 loop spans 14 amino acids. The CDR3 DNA is TGTGCCAGCAGCGCCAGGAGCTCCTACAATGAGCAGTTCTTC. Translated: CASSARSSYNEQFF.

This clonotype was counted between two and nine times. The chain is built from TRBV20-1 and TRBJ1-5, with D perhaps matching TRBD1 (5 bases). The CDR3 is 14 amino acids. Per germline, CDR1 DFQATT and CDR2 SNEGSKA (reference sequence). V dropped 6 bases and J dropped 2 bases, with 14 bases sitting between them. The CDR3, as DNA: TGCAGTGCCCCCAGGGTATCGGGCAATCAGCCCCAGCATTTT. It specifies CSAPRVSGNQPQHF.

The chain carries TRBV21-1 and TRBJ2-1; the D segment call TRBD2 is taken from the table without a DNA check. TRBV21-1 is listed as a pseudogene. CDR3 size: 16 residues. CDR3: CASSKEREARKDEQFF. DNA of the CDR3: TGTGCCAGCAGCAAAGAGCGGGAAGCTCGGAAAGATGAGCAGTTCTTC.

This clonotype was picked up many times. The chain has TRBV20-1 and TRBJ1-6; D call uncertain. CDR3 length: 14 residues. Trimming stripped 4 bases from V and 7 bases from J, with 14 bases between. The germline V gene has CDR1 DFQATT and CDR2 SNEGSKA (reference sequence). CDR3 nucleotide sequence: TGCAGTGCTATTGGTGGAACCCCGAATTCACCCCTCCACTTT. Protein sequence: CSAIGGTPNSPLHF.

The chain employs TRBV6-1 and TRBJ2-2; the D gene is possibly TRBD1 (5 bases). V lost 7 bases, J lost 9 bases, and 12 bases lay in between. Germline loops: CDR1 MNHNS, CDR2 SASEGT. The CDR3 has 12 amino acids. In DNA form, the CDR3 reads TGTGCCAGCACCCTGACAGAGAGGGAGCTGTTTTTT. The encoded protein is CASTLTERELFF.

The chain carries TRBV7-8 and TRBJ1-1; the match to TRBD1 covers 9 bases. The V and J ends lost 5 bases and 3 bases, in that order; junction bases with no gene match: 4. The germline V gene encodes CDR1 SGHVS and CDR2 FQNEAQ. The CDR3 sequence is 14 residues long. DNA for the CDR3: TGTGCCAGCAGCCACGGGACAGGGCACACTGAAGCTTTCTTT. Translated: CASSHGTGHTEAFF. The variable domain in full, completed from reference TRBV7-8 and TRBJ1-1, reads GAGVSQSPRYKVAKRGQDVALRCDPISGHVSLFWYQQALGQGPEFLTYFQNEAQLDKSGLPSDRFFAERPEGSVSTLKIQRTQQEDSAVYLCASSHGTGHTEAFFGQGTRLTVV.